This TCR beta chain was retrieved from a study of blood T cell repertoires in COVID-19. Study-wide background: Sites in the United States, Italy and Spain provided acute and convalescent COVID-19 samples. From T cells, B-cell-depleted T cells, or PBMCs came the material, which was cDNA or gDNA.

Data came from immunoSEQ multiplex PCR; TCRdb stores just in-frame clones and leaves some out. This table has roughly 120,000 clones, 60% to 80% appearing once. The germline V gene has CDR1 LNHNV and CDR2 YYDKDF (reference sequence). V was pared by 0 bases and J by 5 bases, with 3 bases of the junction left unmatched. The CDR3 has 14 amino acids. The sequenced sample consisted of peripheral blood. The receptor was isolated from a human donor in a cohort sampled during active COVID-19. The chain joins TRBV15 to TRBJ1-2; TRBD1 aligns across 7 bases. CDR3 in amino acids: CATSRDQGVYGYTF. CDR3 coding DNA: TGTGCCACCAGCAGAGACCAGGGGGTTTATGGCTACACCTTC. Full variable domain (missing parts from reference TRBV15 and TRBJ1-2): DAMVIQNPRYQVTQFGKPVTLSCSQTLNHNVMYWYQQKSSQAPKLLFHYYDKDFNNEADTPDNFQSRRPNTSFCFLDIRSPGLGDTAMYLCATSRDQGVYGYTFGSGTRLTVV.